The sequence of this TCR beta chain was determined in a study of control samples from healthy donors and cancer patients. V lost 8 bases to trimming and J lost 2 bases, with 9 bases between them. CDR1 is LNHDA and CDR2 is SQIVND in the germline V gene (reference sequence). The CDR3 covers 12 residues. This table comes from immunoSEQ multiplex PCR, and its TCRdb copy is limited to in-frame clones, with some not included. The table includes 150,000 or so clones, around 90% detected once. This TCR was recovered from a man aged 18 to 30 in good health. The sequencing input was blood. V is TRBV19 and J is TRBJ1-2; D not resolved. CDR3 residues: CASRDLNYGYTF. The DNA for the CDR3 is TGTGCCAGTCGTGACCTGAACTATGGCTACACCTTC.